The 15 T cell receptor beta chains below were found in one sample sequenced in a study of OX40 agonist ivuxolimab in advanced cancers. Clones were read by immunoSEQ multiplex PCR, and TCRdb kept only the in-frame ones, dropping some. The table records more than 100,000 clones, around 87% of them present only once. This specimen was CD4+ or CD8+ T cells sorted from blood, taken in a trial of the OX40 agonist ivuxolimab. These receptors were taken from an adult with an advanced solid tumor such as melanoma, head and neck, liver or kidney cancer.

The genes are TRBV28 and TRBJ1-2; D is uncertain. V shed 5 bases and J shed 2 bases, with 12 bases lying between them. The CDR3 has 14 amino acids. Germline CDR1 is MDHEN and CDR2 is SYDVKM. CDR3 sequence (DNA): TGTGCCAGCAGTCTATCGTCCGGCAACTATGGCTACACCTTC. Its translation: CASSLSSGNYGYTF.

V and J are TRBV29-1 and TRBJ2-7, with 8 positions matching TRBD1. Germline CDR1 SQVTM, CDR2 ANQGSEA. This CDR3 spans 14 amino acids. The ends lost 4 bases at V and 0 bases at J; junction bases unmatched: 5. CDR3 in amino acids: CSVGGQESSYEQYF. DNA for the CDR3: TGCAGCGTTGGGGGACAGGAGAGCTCCTACGAGCAGTACTTC.

CDR3 loop: CASSLPGIRKSSYNSPLHF. Here the CDR3 DNA reads TGTGCCAGCAGTTTACCGGGAATAAGGAAGAGCTCCTATAATTCACCCCTCCACTTT. The J gene is TRBJ1-6, the V gene TRBV28, with D hard to call. Germline assignment: CDR1 MDHEN and CDR2 SYDVKM. The length of the CDR3 is 19 residues. V lost 2 bases and J 0 bases, leaving 17 bases between the germline ends. Using reference TRBV28 and TRBJ1-6 for the parts outside the CDR3, the full variable domain is DVKVTQSSRYLVKRTGEKVFLECVQDMDHENMFWYRQDPGLGLRLIYFSYDVKMKEKGDIPEGYSVSREKKERFSLILESASTNQTSMYLCASSLPGIRKSSYNSPLHFGNGTRLTVT.

The chain employs TRBV5-6 and TRBJ2-1; D remains ambiguous. Trimming removed 1 base from V and 10 bases from J, with 9 bases in between. The CDR3 spans 12 residues. CDR1 is SGHDT, CDR2 YYEEEE, per germline. CDR3 loop: CASSLRLGEQFF. CDR3 bases: TGTGCCAGCAGCTTGAGGCTAGGGGAGCAGTTCTTC.

The chain joins TRBV29-1 to TRBJ2-7, with 9 bases aligning to TRBD1. With V trimmed by 8 bases and J by 5 bases, 16 bases remained unmatched. The germline V gene encodes CDR1 SQVTM and CDR2 ANQGSEA. This CDR3 region has 15 residues. The DNA of the CDR3 is TGCAGCCAACCTGACAGGGGGGACCTCCTAGACGAGCAGTACTTC. The encoded protein is CSQPDRGDLLDEQYF.

This chain links TRBV19 with TRBJ2-7; tentatively, D is TRBD2 (5 bases). The CDR3 is 14 amino acids. Trimming pared 5 bases from V and 6 bases from J, leaving 17 bases between. Germline lookup yields CDR1 LNHDA and CDR2 SQIVND (reference sequence). The CDR3 loop is CASSLGVLRREQYF. The CDR3 DNA reads as TGTGCCAGTAGTCTCGGGGTATTGAGGCGCGAGCAGTACTTC.

The rearrangement uses TRBV11-2 and TRBJ2-7; perhaps TRBD2 as D (6 bases). This CDR3 region has 16 residues. V gave up 3 bases and J gave up 7 bases, with 22 bases separating them. CDR1 and CDR2 (germline): SGHAT, FQNNGV. CDR3 DNA sequence: TGTGCCAGCAGCTTCCGGACTGGGGACTTTGGTATAGAGCAGTACTTC. Translating gives CASSFRTGDFGIEQYF.

This chain uses TRBV7-9 with TRBJ2-1; 8 bases fit TRBD1. The CDR3 has 13 amino acids. The ends lost 5 bases at V and 8 bases at J; junction bases unmatched: 5. Germline-derived CDR1 and CDR2 are SEHNR and FQNEAQ (reference sequence). For the CDR3, the DNA is TGTGCCAGCAGCACGACAGGGGCCCATGAGCAGTTCTTC. It yields the protein CASSTTGAHEQFF.

V gene TRBV6-1 combines with J gene TRBJ2-5; tentatively, D is TRBD1 or TRBD2 (5 bases each). The CDR3 spans 14 residues. Germline CDR1 and CDR2: MNHNS and SASEGT. The V end lost 8 bases, the J end lost 5 bases, and 18 bases lay between the germline ends. This CDR3 is CASRGTLAQETQYF. DNA of the CDR3: TGTGCCAGCCGAGGGACGCTGGCTCAGGAGACCCAGTACTTC.

J is TRBJ2-7 and V is TRBV30; tentatively, D is TRBD1 or TRBD2 (6 bases each). Germline-derived CDR1 and CDR2 are GTSNPN and SVGIG (reference sequence). V lost 0 bases, J lost 2 bases, and 8 bases lay in between. The CDR3 has 13 residues. CDR3 nucleotides: TGTGCCTGGAGTGTGGGGGGCCCCTACGAGCAGTACTTC. The encoded protein is CAWSVGGPYEQYF.

The chain links TRBV15 to TRBJ2-4, with a weak D call TRBD2 (7 bases). Trimming pared 5 bases from V and 0 bases from J, leaving 14 bases between. In germline, CDR1 is LNHNV, CDR2 YYDKDF (reference sequence). The CDR3 has 16 amino acids. In nucleotides, the CDR3 is TGTGCCACCAGCGGGGGGGCTCCACTAGCCAAAAACATTCAGTACTTC. It translates to CATSGGAPLAKNIQYF. Full variable domain (missing parts from reference TRBV15 and TRBJ2-4): DAMVIQNPRYQVTQFGKPVTLSCSQTLNHNVMYWYQQKSSQAPKLLFHYYDKDFNNEADTPDNFQSRRPNTSFCFLDIRSPGLGDTAMYLCATSGGAPLAKNIQYFGAGTRLSVL.

The chain combines TRBV2 with TRBJ1-1, with D tentatively TRBD1 (5 bases). CDR3 size: 15 residues. V dropped 1 base and J dropped 3 bases, with 12 bases sitting between them. The germline V gene encodes CDR1 SNHLY and CDR2 FYNNEI. The CDR3 DNA reads as TGTGCCAGCAGTGAAGGACAGACACTATACACTGAAGCTTTCTTT. It encodes CASSEGQTLYTEAFF.

The chain has TRBV10-3 and TRBJ1-2; 7 bases agree with TRBD1. Per germline, CDR1 ENHRY and CDR2 SYGVKD. The CDR3 extends over 14 amino acids. The trim removed 3 bases at V and 4 bases at J, leaving 5 bases unmatched. In DNA form, the CDR3 reads TGTGCCATCAGTGACCAGGGGGTAGCCTATGGCTACACCTTC. Its translation: CAISDQGVAYGYTF.

This chain uses TRBV7-2 with TRBJ2-2; D might be TRBD1 (7 bases). CDR3 length: 15 amino acids. Germline lookup yields CDR1 SGHTA and CDR2 FQGNSA. Trimming cost V 5 bases and J 0 bases, with 10 bases left between them. The CDR3 reads CASSPGGSNTGELFF. In nucleotides, the CDR3 is TGTGCCAGCAGCCCAGGGGGGTCGAACACCGGGGAGCTGTTTTTT.

A few counts support this clone. The chain has TRBV7-6 and TRBJ2-2; the D is unclear. Germline V gives CDR1 SGHVS, CDR2 FNYEAQ. The CDR3 contains 15 residues. Trimming cost V 1 base and J 1 base, with 7 bases left between them. The CDR3 DNA follows: TGTGCCAGCAGCTTAGGGATGCGGAACACCGGGGAGCTGTTTTTT. Translation: CASSLGMRNTGELFF.